This T cell receptor (beta chain) was sequenced for a study of blood T cells in healthy people across ages. Trimming left V 4 bases short and J 2 bases short, with 10 bases between. Germline V gene sequence: CDR1 SGHTA, CDR2 FQGNSA. The CDR3 extends over 14 amino acids. On this clonotype: Antigen unknown.

PCR was performed a second time for about 7 to 12 cycles using a sample-barcoded 5' primer and a J-beta primer mix. TCRdb called the 5' RACE reads again in MiXCR, with one record for every CDR3 protein. The sample records 380,000 or so distinct CDR3 sequences, about 55% being singletons. General observations from the study: It was held that diversity estimates obtained from one million T cells represented underestimates. A roughly linear fall in TCR beta diversity per million T cells was seen with increasing age. The long-lived group displayed more naive CD4+ cells, plus higher diversity, than the aged donors did.

Peripheral blood from each donor was collected in a volume of about 10 milliliters. Specimen: blood. V is TRBV7-2 and J is TRBJ2-3; D is undetermined. This clonotype originated in a man aged 55 to 70 in good health. The chain's CDR3 is CASSSGFLTDTQYF. The CDR3 region has the DNA TGTGCCAGCAGCTCCGGGTTCCTCACAGATACGCAGTATTTT.